This T cell receptor (beta chain) was recovered during a study of T-cell memory formation after mild COVID-19. Across the whole study: Clusters of TCRs were largely donor specific. Study findings and constraints: The CD4+ clones that contracted clustered mainly within CM and EM, and the CD8+ clones concentrated in EMRA. Pre-infection memory held some responding clones, suggesting pre-existing cross-reactive T cells responded. The authors left the SARS-CoV-2 specificity of second-wave clones peaking on day 37 unconfirmed.

This clonotype has a count of ten or more. Its antigen remains unknown. Germline V gene sequence: CDR1 SGHRS, CDR2 YFSETQ. This CDR3 comprises 17 residues. The V and J ends lost 3 bases and 3 bases, in that order; junction bases with no gene match: 9. TCRdb ran MiXCR on the 5' RACE reads and lists one entry per CDR3 protein. This table holds some 57,000 distinct CDR3 sequences, 10% to 15% found once. This receptor was obtained from a man younger than 35 who had mild COVID-19 (a few samples of this study predate the infection). Cell type and time point are not known. Sequencing input: PBMCs or a T cell subset sorted from them (not recorded which). The chain is built from TRBV5-1 and TRBJ2-3, with 11 nucleotides matching TRBD2. The CDR3 spells CASSSRLSGGVTDTQYF. The CDR3 region has the DNA TGCGCCAGCAGCTCTCGACTTAGCGGGGGGGTTACAGATACGCAGTATTTT.